The T cell receptor (beta chain) described here comes from a study of T-cell reconstitution after alpha-beta-depleted transplantation in children. Regarding the study as a whole: When one year had passed after transplant, most T-cell counts and diversity came from newly produced T cells.

The CDR3 extends over 14 amino acids. Germline CDR1 reads DFQATT; CDR2 reads SNEGSKA (reference sequence). V lost 3 bases to trimming and J lost 11 bases, with 20 bases between them. The TCRbeta library was prepared with unique molecular identifiers. TCRdb re-called the PCR reads with MiXCR, one entry per CDR3 protein. Among approximately 500,000 distinct CDR3 sequences listed, over 9.5% were seen once. This clonotype was recorded at least ten times. Its antigen is still unknown. The sequences come from PBMCs, collected before TCRalphabeta/CD19-depleted stem cell transplant. The sequence was obtained from a child aged 2 to 10 with inherited bone marrow failure, due to receive a stem cell transplant. The V call is TRBV20-1, the J call TRBJ2-1; D could derive from TRBD1 or TRBD2 (5 bases each). The CDR3 nucleotides are TGCAGTGCTAGGCACTCTGAAACGGGGCTTAAGCAGTTCTTC. Protein: CSARHSETGLKQFF.